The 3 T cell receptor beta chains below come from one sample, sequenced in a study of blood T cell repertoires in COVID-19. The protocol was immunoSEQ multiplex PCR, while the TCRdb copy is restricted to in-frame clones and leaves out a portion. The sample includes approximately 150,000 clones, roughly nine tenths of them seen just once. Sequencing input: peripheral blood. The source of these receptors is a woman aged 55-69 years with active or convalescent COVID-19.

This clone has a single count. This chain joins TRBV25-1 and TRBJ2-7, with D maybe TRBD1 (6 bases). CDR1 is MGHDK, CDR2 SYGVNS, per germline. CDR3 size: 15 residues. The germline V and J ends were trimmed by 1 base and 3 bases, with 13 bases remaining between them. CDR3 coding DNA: TGTGCCAGCAGTGAATCCGGGACACGGGACTACGAGCAGTACTTC. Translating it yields CASSESGTRDYEQYF.

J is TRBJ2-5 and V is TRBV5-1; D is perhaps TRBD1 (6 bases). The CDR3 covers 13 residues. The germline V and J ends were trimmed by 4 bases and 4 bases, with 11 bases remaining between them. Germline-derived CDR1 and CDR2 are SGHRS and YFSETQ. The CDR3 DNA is TGCGCCAGCAGCCTCGACAGGTCAGAGACCCAGTACTTC. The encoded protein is CASSLDRSETQYF.

CDR3 amino acids: CATSDRNSPLHF. DNA for the CDR3: TGTGCCACCTCGGACAGAAACTCACCCCTCCACTTT. The V and J genes are TRBV19 and TRBJ1-6; D perhaps matches TRBD1 (6 bases). Looked up from germline, CDR1 is LNHDA and CDR2 is SQIVND (reference sequence). This CDR3 has 12 amino acids. V lost 10 bases and J 10 bases, leaving 14 bases between the germline ends. Full variable domain (missing parts from reference TRBV19 and TRBJ1-6): DGGITQSPKYLFRKEGQNVTLSCEQNLNHDAMYWYRQDPGQGLRLIYYSQIVNDFQKGDIAEGYSVSREKKESFPLTVTSAQKNPTAFYLCATSDRNSPLHFGNGTRLTVT.